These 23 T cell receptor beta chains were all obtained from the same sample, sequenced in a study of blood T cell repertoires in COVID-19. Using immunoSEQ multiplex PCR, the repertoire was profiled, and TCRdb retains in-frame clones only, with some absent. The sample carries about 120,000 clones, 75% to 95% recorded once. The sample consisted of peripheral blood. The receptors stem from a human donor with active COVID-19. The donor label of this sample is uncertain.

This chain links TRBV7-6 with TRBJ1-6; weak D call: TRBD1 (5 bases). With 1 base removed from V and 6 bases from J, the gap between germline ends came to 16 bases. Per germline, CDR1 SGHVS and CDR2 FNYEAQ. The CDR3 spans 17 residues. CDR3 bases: TGTGCCAGCAGCTTAGGGAGCAGGGAGGCCCTTAATTCACCCCTCCACTTT. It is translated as CASSLGSREALNSPLHF.

The CDR3 coding sequence is TGTGCCAGTAAAACCGGGACAGGGGGCATCGAGACCCAGTACTTC. Translated: CASKTGTGGIETQYF. The J gene is TRBJ2-5, the V gene TRBV2, with 12 bases fitting TRBD1. Germline-derived CDR1 and CDR2 are SNHLY and FYNNEI. The CDR3 consists of 15 residues. Germline trimming cut 9 bases from V and 5 bases from J; bases unmatched to any gene: 10.

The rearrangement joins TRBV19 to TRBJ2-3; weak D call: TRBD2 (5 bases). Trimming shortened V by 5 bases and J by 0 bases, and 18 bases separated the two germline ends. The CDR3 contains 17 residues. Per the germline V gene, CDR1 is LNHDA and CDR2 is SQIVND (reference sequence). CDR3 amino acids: CASSQVPGSTSTDTQYF. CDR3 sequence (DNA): TGTGCCAGTAGTCAAGTACCGGGATCTACTAGCACAGATACGCAGTATTTT.

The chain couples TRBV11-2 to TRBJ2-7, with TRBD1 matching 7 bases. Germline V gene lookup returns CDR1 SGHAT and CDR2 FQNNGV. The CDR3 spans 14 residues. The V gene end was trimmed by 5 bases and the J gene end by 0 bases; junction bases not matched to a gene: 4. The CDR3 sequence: CASSEDRSSYEQYF. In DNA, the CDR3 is TGTGCCAGCAGCGAGGACAGGAGCTCCTACGAGCAGTACTTC.

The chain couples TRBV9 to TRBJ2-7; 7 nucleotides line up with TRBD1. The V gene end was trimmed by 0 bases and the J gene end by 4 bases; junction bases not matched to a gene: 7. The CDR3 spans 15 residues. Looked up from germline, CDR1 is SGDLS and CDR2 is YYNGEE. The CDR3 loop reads CASSVGDRVLYEQYF. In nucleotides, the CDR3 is TGTGCCAGCAGCGTAGGAGACAGGGTTTTGTACGAGCAGTACTTC.

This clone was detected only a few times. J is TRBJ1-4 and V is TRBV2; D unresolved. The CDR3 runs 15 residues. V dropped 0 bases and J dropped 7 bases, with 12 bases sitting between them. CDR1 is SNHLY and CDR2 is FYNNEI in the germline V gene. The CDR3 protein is CASSEAGADSEKLFF. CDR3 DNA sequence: TGTGCCAGCAGTGAAGCGGGTGCTGACTCTGAAAAACTGTTTTTT.

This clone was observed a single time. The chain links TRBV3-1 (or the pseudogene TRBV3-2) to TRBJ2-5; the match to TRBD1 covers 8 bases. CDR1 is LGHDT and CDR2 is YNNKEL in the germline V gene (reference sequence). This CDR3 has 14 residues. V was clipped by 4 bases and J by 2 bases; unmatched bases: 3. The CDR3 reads CASSRNRGQETQYF. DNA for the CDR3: TGTGCCAGCAGCCGGAACAGGGGGCAAGAGACCCAGTACTTC.

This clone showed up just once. CDR3 nucleotides: TGTGCCAGCAGCTTGCAAGGAGGGGAACACTATGGCTACACCTTC. This codes for CASSLQGGEHYGYTF. The chain is built from TRBV5-6 and TRBJ1-2; a possible D gene is TRBD1 (5 bases). The CDR3 is 15 amino acids. Germline CDR1 is SGHDT and CDR2 is YYEEEE. Trimming stripped 1 base from V and 3 bases from J, with 13 bases between. The variable domain in full, completed from reference TRBV5-6 and TRBJ1-2, reads DAGVTQSPTHLIKTRGQQVTLRCSPKSGHDTVSWYQQALGQGPQFIFQYYEEEERQRGNFPDRFSGHQFPNYSSELNVNALLLGDSALYLCASSLQGGEHYGYTFGSGTRLTVV.

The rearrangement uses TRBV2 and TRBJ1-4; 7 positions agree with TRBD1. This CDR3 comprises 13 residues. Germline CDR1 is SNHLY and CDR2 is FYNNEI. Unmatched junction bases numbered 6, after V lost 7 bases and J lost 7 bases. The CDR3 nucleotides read TGTGCCAGCATCCGGGCAGGGGGTGAAAAACTGTTTTTT. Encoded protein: CASIRAGGEKLFF.

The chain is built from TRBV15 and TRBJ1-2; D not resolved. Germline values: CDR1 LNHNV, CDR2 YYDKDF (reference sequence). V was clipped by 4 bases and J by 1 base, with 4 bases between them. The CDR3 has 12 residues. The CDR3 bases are TGTGCCACCAGCAATAGTAACTATGGCTACACCTTC. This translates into CATSNSNYGYTF.

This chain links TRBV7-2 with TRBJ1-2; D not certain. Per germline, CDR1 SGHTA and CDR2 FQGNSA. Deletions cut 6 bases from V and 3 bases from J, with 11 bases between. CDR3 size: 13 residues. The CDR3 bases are TGTGCCAGCAGAACCACAGCGGACTATGGCTACACCTTC. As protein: CASRTTADYGYTF.

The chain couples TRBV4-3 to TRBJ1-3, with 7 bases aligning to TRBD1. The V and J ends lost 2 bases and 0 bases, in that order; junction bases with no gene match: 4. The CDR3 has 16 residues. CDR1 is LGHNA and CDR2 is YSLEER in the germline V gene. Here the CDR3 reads CASSQSGTVSGNTIYF. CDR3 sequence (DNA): TGCGCCAGCAGCCAATCCGGGACAGTCTCTGGAAACACCATATATTTT.

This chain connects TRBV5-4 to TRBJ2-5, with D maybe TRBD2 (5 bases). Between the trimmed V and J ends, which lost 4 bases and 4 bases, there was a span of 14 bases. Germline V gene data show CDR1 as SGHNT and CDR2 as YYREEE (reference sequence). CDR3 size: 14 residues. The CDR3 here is CASSRASGVETQYF. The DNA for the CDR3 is TGTGCCAGCAGCCGGGCGTCCGGGGTAGAGACCCAGTACTTC.

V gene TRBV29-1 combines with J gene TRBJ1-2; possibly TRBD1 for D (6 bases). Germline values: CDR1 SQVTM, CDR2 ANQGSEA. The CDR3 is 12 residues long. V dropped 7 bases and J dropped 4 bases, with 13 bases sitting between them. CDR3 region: CSAPQGIYGYTF. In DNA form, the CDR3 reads TGCAGCGCACCACAGGGTATCTATGGCTACACCTTC.

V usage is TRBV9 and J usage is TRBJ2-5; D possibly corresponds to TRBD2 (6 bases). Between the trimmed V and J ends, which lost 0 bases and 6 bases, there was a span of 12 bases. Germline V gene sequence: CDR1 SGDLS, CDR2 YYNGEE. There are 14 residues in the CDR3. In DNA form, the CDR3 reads TGTGCCAGCAGCGTAGGTACTAGCATACAGACCCAGTACTTC. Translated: CASSVGTSIQTQYF.

The chain's CDR3 is CSASARLYTDTQYF. In DNA, the CDR3 is TGCAGTGCTAGTGCTCGACTCTACACAGATACGCAGTATTTT. The chain is built from TRBV20-1 and TRBJ2-3; D call uncertain. In germline, CDR1 is DFQATT, CDR2 SNEGSKA (reference sequence). The CDR3 has 14 residues. V gave up 3 bases and J gave up 2 bases, with 12 bases separating them.

CDR3 sequence reads: CASRGDTSYEQYF. As DNA, the CDR3 is TGTGCCAGCAGGGGTGACACATCCTACGAGCAGTACTTC. V gene TRBV7-2 combines with J gene TRBJ2-7; no clear D gene. This CDR3 has 13 residues. From germline, CDR1 is SGHTA and CDR2 FQGNSA. Trimming shortened V by 6 bases and J by 1 base, and 10 bases separated the two germline ends.

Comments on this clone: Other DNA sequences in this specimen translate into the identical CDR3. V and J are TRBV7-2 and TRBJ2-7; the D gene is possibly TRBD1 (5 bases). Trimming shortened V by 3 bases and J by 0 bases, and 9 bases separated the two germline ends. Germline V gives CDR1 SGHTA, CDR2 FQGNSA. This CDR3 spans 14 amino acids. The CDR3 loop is CASSLQGSSYEQYF. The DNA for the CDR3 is TGTGCCAGCAGCTTGCAGGGCAGCTCCTACGAGCAGTACTTC.

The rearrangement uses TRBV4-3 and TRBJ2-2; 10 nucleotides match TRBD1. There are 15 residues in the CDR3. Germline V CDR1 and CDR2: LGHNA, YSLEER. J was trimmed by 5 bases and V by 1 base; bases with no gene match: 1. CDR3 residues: CASSQGDRGTGELFF. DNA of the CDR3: TGCGCCAGCAGCCAAGGGGACAGGGGAACCGGGGAGCTGTTTTTT.

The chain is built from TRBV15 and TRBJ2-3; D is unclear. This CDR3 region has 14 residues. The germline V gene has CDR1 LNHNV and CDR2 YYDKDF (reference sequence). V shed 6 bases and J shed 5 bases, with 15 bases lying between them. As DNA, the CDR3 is TGTGCCACCAGTATAGCAATCGTAGGAGATACGCAGTATTTT. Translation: CATSIAIVGDTQYF.

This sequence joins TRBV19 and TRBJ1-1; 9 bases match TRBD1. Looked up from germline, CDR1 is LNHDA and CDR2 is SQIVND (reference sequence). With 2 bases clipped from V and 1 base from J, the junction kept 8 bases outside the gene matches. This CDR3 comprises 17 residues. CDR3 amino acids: CASSIWGQGTWNTEAFF. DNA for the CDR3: TGTGCCAGTAGTATATGGGGACAGGGAACCTGGAACACTGAAGCTTTCTTT.

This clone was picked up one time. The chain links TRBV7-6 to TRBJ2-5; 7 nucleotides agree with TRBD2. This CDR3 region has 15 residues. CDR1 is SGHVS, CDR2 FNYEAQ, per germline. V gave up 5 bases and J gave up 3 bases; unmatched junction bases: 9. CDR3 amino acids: CASSLPPSGEETQYF. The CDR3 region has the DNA TGTGCCAGCAGCCTACCCCCCAGCGGGGAAGAGACCCAGTACTTC. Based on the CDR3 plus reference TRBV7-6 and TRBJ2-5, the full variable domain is GAGVSQSPRYKVTKRGQDVALRCDPISGHVSLYWYRQALGQGPEFLTYFNYEAQQDKSGLPNDRFSAERPEGSISTLTIQRTEQRDSAMYRCASSLPPSGEETQYFGPGTRLLVL.

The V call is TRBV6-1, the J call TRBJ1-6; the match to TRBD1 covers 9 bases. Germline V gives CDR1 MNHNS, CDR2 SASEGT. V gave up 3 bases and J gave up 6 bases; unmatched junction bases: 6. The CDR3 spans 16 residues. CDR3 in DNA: TGTGCCAGCAGTGATTTCCCGGGACAGGGTAATTCACCCCTCCACTTT. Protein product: CASSDFPGQGNSPLHF.